Shown below are 3 T cell receptor beta chains from a single sample sequenced in a study of T cell therapy after organ transplantation. Sequencing used immunoSEQ multiplex PCR; TCRdb keeps in-frame clones, though not all of them. The data hold more than 2,500 clones, with about 80% observed a single time. Time point given: 4-8 weeks after completion of therapy. Their antigens remain unidentified. The material was CD8+ T cells from blood, obtained after autologous CMV-specific T cell therapy. Receptors were obtained from a human patient who had received a solid organ transplant and had CMV disease. Some T cells may originate from the graft donor.

The V and J genes are TRBV6-6 and TRBJ2-5, with a tentative D call TRBD1 (6 bases). CDR1 is MNHNY, CDR2 SVGAGI, per germline (reference sequence). This CDR3 spans 14 amino acids. V shed 6 bases and J shed 3 bases, with 14 bases lying between them. Here the CDR3 DNA reads TGTGCCAGCAGCCTACAGGGTGGGAAAGAGACCCAGTACTTC. Its translation: CASSLQGGKETQYF.

The CDR3 reads CASGPAGGNEQFF. The CDR3 DNA reads as TGTGCCAGCGGCCCCGCTGGGGGCAATGAGCAGTTCTTC. The chain is built from TRBV6-5 and TRBJ2-1; D possibly matches TRBD1 or TRBD2 (5 bases each). This CDR3 has 13 residues. V was clipped by 8 bases and J by 6 bases, with 14 bases between them. Germline V gene data show CDR1 as MNHEY and CDR2 as SVGAGI.

The chain is built from TRBV7-8 and TRBJ2-3, with 7 bases that match TRBD1. The CDR3 extends over 15 amino acids. CDR1 and CDR2 from the germline V gene are SGHVS and FQNEAQ. The ends lost 5 bases at V and 2 bases at J; junction bases unmatched: 7. Written as DNA, the CDR3 is TGTGCCAGCAGCGCCACGGGACAGTTCACAGATACGCAGTATTTT. Protein: CASSATGQFTDTQYF.